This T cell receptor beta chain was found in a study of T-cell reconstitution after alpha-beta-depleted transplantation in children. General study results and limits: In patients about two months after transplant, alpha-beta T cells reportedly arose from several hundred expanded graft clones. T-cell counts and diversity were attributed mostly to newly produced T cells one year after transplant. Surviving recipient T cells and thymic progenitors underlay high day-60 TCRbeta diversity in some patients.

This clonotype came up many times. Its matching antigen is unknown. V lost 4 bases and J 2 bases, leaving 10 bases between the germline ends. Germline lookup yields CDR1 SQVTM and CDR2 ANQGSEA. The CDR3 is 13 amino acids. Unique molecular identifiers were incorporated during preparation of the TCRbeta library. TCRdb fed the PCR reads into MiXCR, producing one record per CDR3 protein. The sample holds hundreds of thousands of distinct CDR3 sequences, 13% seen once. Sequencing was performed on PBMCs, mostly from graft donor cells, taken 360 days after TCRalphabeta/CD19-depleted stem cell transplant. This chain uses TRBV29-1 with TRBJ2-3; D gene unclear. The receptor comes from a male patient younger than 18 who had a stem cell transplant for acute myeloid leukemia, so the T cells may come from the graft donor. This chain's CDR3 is CSVVGRITDTQYF. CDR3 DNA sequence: TGCAGCGTTGTAGGGCGGATCACAGATACGCAGTATTTT.